This is a list of T cell receptor beta chains from one sample in a study of T cells after posttransplantation cyclophosphamide. Assay used: immunoSEQ multiplex PCR; TCRdb lists only in-frame clones, some missing. Among approximately 8,300 clones listed, around four fifths were seen once. The source material was CD4+ T cells sorted from blood, sampled 1,000 to 1,200 days after allogeneic stem cell transplant with posttransplant cyclophosphamide. These TCRs come from a female patient aged 40-49 years who received an allogeneic stem cell transplant from a related donor, was CMV-positive, and had no GVHD. Some T cells may be provided by the graft donor. The CDR3 runs from the conserved cysteine through the conserved F or W. Each record gives: CDR3 protein, J gene, V gene.

cdr3_aa: CASSFGRGFADTQYF; j_call: TRBJ2-3; v_call: TRBV5-6
cdr3_aa: CASTDWGRENTEAFF; j_call: TRBJ1-1; v_call: TRBV28
cdr3_aa: CASRGARVEAFF; j_call: TRBJ1-1; v_call: TRBV2
cdr3_aa: CATSISYSGGAAVYEQYF; j_call: TRBJ2-7; v_call: TRBV19
cdr3_aa: CASSLGRIAPLEGYTF; j_call: TRBJ1-2; v_call: TRBV7-8
cdr3_aa: CASSESYRGGEETQYF; j_call: TRBJ2-5; v_call: TRBV7-2
cdr3_aa: CASSLAFGQTRQGGETQYF; j_call: TRBJ2-5; v_call: TRBV5-6
cdr3_aa: CASSFGLAGGLTYNEQFF; j_call: TRBJ2-1; v_call: TRBV5-1
cdr3_aa: CASSLGQPETQYF; j_call: TRBJ2-5; v_call: TRBV7-2
cdr3_aa: CARLTGTGTTDTQYF; j_call: TRBJ2-3; v_call: TRBV19
cdr3_aa: CASSPGDRIGNTIYF; j_call: TRBJ1-3; v_call: TRBV5-1
cdr3_aa: CASSPPTGTGELFF; j_call: TRBJ2-2; v_call: TRBV6-5